A single sample gave rise to the 17 T cell receptor beta chains below, sequenced in a study of CD8 T cells in Susac syndrome. The RNA, roughly 0.45 to 1 ug, was put through reverse transcription using random hexamers. MiXCR was run by TCRdb on the immunoSEQ multiplex PCR reads, yielding one entry per CDR3 protein. Of over 200,000 distinct CDR3 sequences in the sample, just under 95% were seen once. The sequenced sample was CD4+ T cells from PBMCs. The receptors were gathered from a human donor with multiple sclerosis.

This clonotype occurred a few times. CDR3 sequence: CASSRDRGTDTQYF. As DNA, the CDR3 is TGTGCCAGCAGCCGTGACAGGGGCACAGATACGCAGTATTTT. The rearrangement joins TRBV7-8 to TRBJ2-3; TRBD1 aligns across 7 bases. The CDR3 is made up of 14 amino acids. From germline, CDR1 is SGHVS and CDR2 FQNEAQ. The V segment lost 5 bases and the J segment 1 base; nucleotides outside the gene matches: 3.

The chain is built from TRBV4-1 and TRBJ1-6; possibly TRBD1 for D (6 bases). The CDR3 contains 18 residues. V dropped 0 bases and J dropped 10 bases, with 22 bases sitting between them. The germline gives CDR1 MGHRA, CDR2 YSYEKL. CDR3 in DNA: TGCGCCAGCAGCCAAGAGCCTCAGGGGTCTATGTCAAGCTCACCCCTCCACTTT. It is translated as CASSQEPQGSMSSSPLHF.

The V call is TRBV29-1, the J call TRBJ2-1; TRBD2 agrees at 7 bases. CDR1 is SQVTM and CDR2 is ANQGSEA in the germline V gene. The V segment lost 7 bases and the J segment 10 bases; nucleotides outside the gene matches: 4. The CDR3 loop spans 10 amino acids. The CDR3 reads CSGSGGEQFF. DNA for the CDR3: TGCAGCGGATCGGGGGGAGAGCAGTTCTTC.

This clonotype was detected only once. The chain has TRBV29-1 and TRBJ2-5, with a possible D match to TRBD2 (6 bases). V was clipped by 8 bases and J by 0 bases, with 10 bases between them. The CDR3 has 12 residues. Per the germline V gene, CDR1 is SQVTM and CDR2 is ANQGSEA. CDR3 sequence: CSTRDYQETQYF. The CDR3 DNA reads TGCAGCACCCGGGACTACCAAGAGACCCAGTACTTC.

This clonotype has a single count. The CDR3 DNA is TGTGCCAGCAGCTCCCCTCGGCCGGGGGGGAAGTTCTTC. This encodes CASSSPRPGGKFF. The chain is built from TRBV11-2 and TRBJ2-1, with TRBD2 matching over 8 bases. CDR1 and CDR2 (germline): SGHAT, FQNNGV. Trimming removed 4 bases from V and 14 bases from J; junction bases left unmatched: 10. This CDR3 is built from 13 residues.

The chain carries TRBV6-5 and TRBJ1-6; TRBD1 is a possible D gene (5 bases). V lost 4 bases and J lost 7, with 14 bases in between. Germline V CDR1 and CDR2: MNHEY, SVGAGI. The CDR3 covers 15 residues. CDR3 bases: TGTGCCAGCAGTTCCACGGGGACTGACAATTCACCCCTCCACTTT. Its translation: CASSSTGTDNSPLHF.

In its sample, this clonotype was seen once. The chain combines TRBV13 with TRBJ2-1, with 10 bases lining up with TRBD2. J lost 15 bases, V lost 5 bases, and 22 bases had no gene match. This CDR3 contains 17 residues. From germline, CDR1 is PRHDT and CDR2 FYEKMQ (reference sequence). The CDR3: CASSPQSGTSVSGALFF. Written as DNA, the CDR3 is TGTGCCAGCAGCCCGCAGTCCGGGACTAGCGTTTCAGGAGCGCTGTTCTTC.

This chain links TRBV7-2 with TRBJ2-5, with D uncertain. In germline, CDR1 is SGHTA, CDR2 FQGNSA. The CDR3 spans 14 residues. The V end was cut by 5 bases, the J end by 2 bases, with 12 bases between. This CDR3 is CASSRPSGQETQYF. The CDR3, as DNA: TGTGCCAGCAGCCGCCCTAGTGGACAAGAGACCCAGTACTTC.

The chain is built from TRBV29-1 and TRBJ1-2; no reliable D call. CDR1 is SQVTM, CDR2 ANQGSEA, per germline. Trimming left V 0 bases short and J 8 bases short, with 7 bases between. There are 11 residues in the CDR3. CDR3 sequence reads: CSVEDPFGYTF. CDR3 DNA: TGCAGCGTTGAAGATCCTTTCGGCTACACCTTC.

Written as DNA, the CDR3 is TGCAGTGCTAGCGGGACAGAAAGATCTACTTATGGCTACACCTTC. This gives the protein CSASGTERSTYGYTF. The chain employs TRBV20-1 and TRBJ1-2, with 7 bases lining up with TRBD1. The V gene's germline CDR1 is DFQATT and CDR2 SNEGSKA (reference sequence). V lost 3 bases and J lost 5; bases outside the gene matches: 12. The length of the CDR3 is 15 residues.

The V gene is TRBV29-1, the J gene TRBJ1-2; D might be TRBD1 (6 bases). The CDR3 is 16 amino acids. CDR1 SQVTM and CDR2 ANQGSEA come from the germline V gene. The V end lost 6 bases, the J end lost 4 bases, and 24 bases lay between the germline ends. Written as DNA, the CDR3 is TGCAGCGTGGCCTCCAGGGGCGTTGGTACTGGCTATGGCTACACCTTC. Protein sequence: CSVASRGVGTGYGYTF.

This chain connects TRBV30 to TRBJ1-1; no reliable D call. The ends were cut back, 0 bases at V and 3 bases at J, with 5 bases in the middle. Germline V CDR1 and CDR2: GTSNPN, SVGIG (reference sequence). This CDR3 comprises 12 residues. CDR3 region: CAWSVRHTEAFF. CDR3 bases: TGTGCCTGGAGTGTACGGCACACTGAAGCTTTCTTT.

This rearrangement joins TRBV20-1 to TRBJ1-6; D uncertain. Germline V lookup: CDR1 DFQATT, CDR2 SNEGSKA (reference sequence). The CDR3 contains 13 residues. V was pared by 2 bases and J by 7 bases, with 9 bases between. The CDR3 spells CSARSSGNSPLHF. The DNA for the CDR3 is TGCAGTGCTAGATCCAGCGGCAATTCACCCCTCCACTTT.

The sample holds a few counts of this clonotype. This sequence joins TRBV3-1 and TRBJ2-5, with TRBD2 matching 8 bases. With V trimmed by 8 bases and J by 5 bases, 10 bases remained unmatched. Looked up from germline, CDR1 is LGHDT and CDR2 is YNNKEL (reference sequence). The length of the CDR3 is 14 residues. Here the CDR3 reads CASSLAGGQETQYF. The CDR3 DNA reads as TGTGCCAGCTCACTCGCGGGGGGCCAGGAGACCCAGTACTTC.

The chain couples TRBV20-1 to TRBJ2-5; 10 nucleotides agree with TRBD2. Trimming cost V 1 base and J 2 bases; bases outside gene matches: 13. The CDR3 covers 18 residues. Germline CDR1 is DFQATT and CDR2 is SNEGSKA (reference sequence). The CDR3 loop reads CSARVGLAGANSQETQYF. The CDR3, as DNA: TGCAGTGCTAGAGTGGGGCTAGCGGGAGCAAATTCACAAGAGACCCAGTACTTC.

The CDR3 loop is CASRRTGGNTGELFF. Written as DNA, the CDR3 is TGTGCCAGCAGGAGGACAGGGGGCAACACCGGGGAGCTGTTTTTT. The rearrangement links TRBV2 to TRBJ2-2, with TRBD1 matching 11 bases. Germline loops: CDR1 SNHLY, CDR2 FYNNEI. V lost 6 bases, J lost 2 bases, and 2 bases stayed unmatched. This CDR3 is 15 amino acids long.

The rearrangement joins TRBV12-3 or TRBV12-4 to TRBJ1-5; no clear D. The V end was cut by 1 base, the J end by 8 bases, with 12 bases between. The CDR3 loop spans 14 amino acids. CDR3 coding DNA: TGTGCCAGCAGTTTAGATCACTTGGGAGAGCCCCAGCATTTT. Protein: CASSLDHLGEPQHF.